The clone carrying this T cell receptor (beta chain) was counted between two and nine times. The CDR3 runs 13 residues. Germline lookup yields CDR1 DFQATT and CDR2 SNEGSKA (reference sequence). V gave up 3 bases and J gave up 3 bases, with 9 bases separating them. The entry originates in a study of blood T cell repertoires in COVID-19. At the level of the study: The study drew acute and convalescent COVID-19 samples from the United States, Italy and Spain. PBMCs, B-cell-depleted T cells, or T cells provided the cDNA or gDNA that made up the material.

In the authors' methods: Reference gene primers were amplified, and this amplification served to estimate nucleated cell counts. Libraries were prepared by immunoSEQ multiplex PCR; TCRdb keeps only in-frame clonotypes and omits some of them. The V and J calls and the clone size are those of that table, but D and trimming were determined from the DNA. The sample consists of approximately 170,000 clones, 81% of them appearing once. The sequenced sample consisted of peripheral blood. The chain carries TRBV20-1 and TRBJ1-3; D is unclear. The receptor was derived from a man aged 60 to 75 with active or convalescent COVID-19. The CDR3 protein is CSASFGVGNTIYF. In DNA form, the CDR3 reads TGCAGTGCTAGTTTCGGGGTTGGAAACACCATATATTTT.